What follows are 20 T cell receptor beta chains derived from one specimen sequenced in a study of tumor and adjacent non-tumor tissue in lung cancer. The library came from three nested PCR rounds adapted from ARM-PCR protocols. From the multiplex PCR reads, TCRdb called clonotypes with MiXCR, one entry per CDR3 protein. The sample includes some 66,000 distinct CDR3 sequences, around 61% of them seen just once. The template was RNA from unsorted bulk tissue. More than 3 cm separated this lung sample from the edge of the tumor. Sample: distant non-tumor lung tissue. These TCRs come from a man aged 65 to 79 with non-small cell lung cancer.

Many counts were recorded for this clonotype. The rearrangement links TRBV4-2 to TRBJ2-7; no clear D gene. In germline, CDR1 is LGHNA, CDR2 YNFKEQ. Trimming pared 4 bases from V and 2 bases from J, leaving 6 bases between. The CDR3 totals 12 residues. This CDR3 is CASSLGTYEQYF. Written as DNA, the CDR3 is TGTGCCAGCAGCCTGGGGACCTACGAGCAGTACTTC.

As to this clonotype: A much larger clone differs from this one at a single base, so this may be a read error. The rearrangement joins TRBV6-1 to TRBJ2-5, with D possibly being TRBD1 (6 bases). The CDR3 is 14 residues long. Germline V lookup: CDR1 MNHNS, CDR2 SASEGT. This CDR3 is CASTEGPGEETQYF. CDR3 bases: TGTGCCAGCACTGAAGGGCCAGGGGAAGAGACCCAGTACTTC.

This clonotype was observed a few times. A much larger clone is a single base away; this may be a read error. This rearrangement joins TRBV4-2 to TRBJ2-3, with D possibly being TRBD2 (6 bases). This CDR3 comprises 14 residues. Trimming stripped 3 bases from V and 2 bases from J, with 9 bases between. CDR1 is LGHNA and CDR2 is YNFKEQ in the germline V gene. CDR3 in amino acids: CASSQRGVTDTQYF. Written as DNA, the CDR3 is TGTGCCAGCAGCCAGCGGGGAGTCACAGATACGCAGTATTTT.

The table lists this clonotype with a few counts. A much larger clone differs by one base, so this may be a read error. The rearrangement joins TRBV6-5 to TRBJ1-3, with D possibly TRBD1 on 5 matching bases. The CDR3 covers 15 residues. The V gene's germline CDR1 is MNHEY and CDR2 SVGAGI. V was trimmed by 10 bases and J by 0 bases, leaving 16 bases between them. The CDR3 protein is CANCHKTASGNTIYF. CDR3 nucleotides: TGTGCCAACTGTCACAAGACAGCCTCTGGAAACACCATATATTTT.

The CDR3 loop reads CASNPTWVNTEAFF. The DNA for the CDR3 is TGTGCCAGCAACCCCACATGGGTGAACACTGAAGCTTTCTTT. The genes are TRBV7-9 and TRBJ1-1; unclear D gene. The CDR3 totals 14 residues. Trimming removed 7 bases at V and 0 bases at J, with 12 bases between. CDR1 is SEHNR and CDR2 is FQNEAQ in the germline V gene (reference sequence).

The chain is built from TRBV5-5 and TRBJ1-2; no reliable D call. V was pared by 6 bases and J by 8 bases, with 17 bases between. The germline V gene encodes CDR1 SGHKS and CDR2 YYEKEE (reference sequence). CDR3 size: 13 residues. Written as DNA, the CDR3 is TGTGCCAGCAACATGGACGGAGGTCGAGGCTACACCTTC. It yields the protein CASNMDGGRGYTF.

With respect to this clonotype: Being one base from a much bigger clone, this may be a read error. The CDR3 does not close with the conserved phenylalanine or tryptophan, likely indicating a read error. Because the CDR3's place on the DNA is in doubt, the DNA is left out and the CDR3 is given as listed by TCRdb. The CDR3 reads CASSQVAGGPVEFL. The chain has TRBV4-1 and TRBJ2-1; whether TRBD2, the table's D call, matches the DNA was not checked. The germline CDR1 and CDR2 sequences are MGHRA and YSYEKL. The CDR3 spans 14 residues, counting both ends.

Of note for this clonotype: One junction end disagrees with the germline gene, perhaps due to a read error. The V call is TRBV12-3 or TRBV12-4, the J call TRBJ1-5; the match to TRBD1 covers 10 bases. TRBJ2-3 matches the DNA end more closely, so the J call is doubtful. CDR3 size: 22 residues. The CDR3 here is CASGFRDRGFGLGTGSNQPQYF. In DNA form, the CDR3 reads TGTGCCAGCGGTTTCCGGGACAGGGGTTTCGGGCTGGGTACGGGAAGCAATCAGCCCCAGTATTTT.

A note on this clonotype: An end of the junction does not agree with germline; a read error may underlie this. J is TRBJ1-2 and V is TRBV5-6, with D perhaps matching TRBD1 (6 bases). The CDR3 is 11 amino acids. Germline CDR1 and CDR2: SGHDT and YYEEEE. The CDR3 sequence is CTSSTGTGYTF. CDR3 sequence (DNA): TGTACCAGTAGTACAGGGACCGGCTACACCTTC.

In the case of this clonotype: Given a much more abundant clone one base away, this may be a read error. This chain joins TRBV6-5 and TRBJ2-7; 10 bases are a match to TRBD1. Germline V CDR1 and CDR2: MNHEY, SVGAGI. This CDR3 has 14 amino acids. Germline trimming cut 8 bases from V and 3 bases from J; bases unmatched to any gene: 7. This CDR3 reads CASCSRDRGYEQYF. DNA of the CDR3: TGTGCCAGCTGTTCCCGGGACAGGGGCTACGAGCAGTACTTC.

In this sample, this clonotype turned up many times. The rearrangement links TRBV4-1 to TRBJ1-5; D is perhaps TRBD1 (5 bases). Germline CDR1 and CDR2: MGHRA and YSYEKL. The CDR3 runs 13 residues. Trimming removed 8 bases from V and 5 bases from J, with 13 bases in between. The CDR3: CASGGGLHQPQHF. The DNA for the CDR3 is TGCGCCAGCGGGGGGGGGTTGCATCAGCCCCAGCATTTT.

There are a few counts of this clonotype. This may be a read error: a much more frequent sequence differs by one nucleotide. The V and J genes are TRBV24-1 and TRBJ1-2; D gene unclear. The CDR3 runs 12 residues. V was shortened by 7 bases and J by 7 bases, with 12 bases between the two germline ends. The germline gives CDR1 KGHDR, CDR2 SFDVKD. For the CDR3, the DNA is TGTGCCACCAGGGATGGGTTAGGTGGCTACACCTTC. This encodes CATRDGLGGYTF.

In its sample, this clonotype was seen a few times. V usage is TRBV18 and J usage is TRBJ2-7; 9 nucleotides line up with TRBD1. CDR1 is KGHSH, CDR2 LQKENI, per germline. There are 15 residues in the CDR3. V lost 2 bases to trimming and J lost 6 bases; unmatched junction nucleotides: 8. The CDR3 sequence is CASSPIGTGQSEQYF. CDR3 DNA: TGTGCCAGCTCACCAATAGGGACAGGGCAATCCGAGCAGTACTTC. The variable domain in full, with the rest retrieved from reference TRBV18 and TRBJ2-7, is NAGVMQNPRHLVRRRGQEARLRCSPMKGHSHVYWYRQLPEEGLKFMVYLQKENIIDESGMPKERFSAEFPKEGPSILRIQQVVRGDSAAYFCASSPIGTGQSEQYFGPGTRLTVT.

This clonotype has more than one count but fewer than ten. The chain couples TRBV5-6 to TRBJ2-3; D possibly matches TRBD1 or TRBD2 (5 bases each). Trimming took 3 bases from V and 11 from J, leaving 16 bases between them. CDR1 and CDR2 from the germline V gene are SGHDT and YYEEEE. The CDR3 has 13 amino acids. The CDR3 here is CASSSTDGARQYF. CDR3 DNA: TGTGCCAGCAGCTCGACGGACGGGGCCCGGCAGTATTTT.

On this clonotype: One end of the junction varies from germline; a read error may be responsible. The chain employs TRBV28 and TRBJ2-1; 10 positions agree with TRBD2. CDR1 is MDHEN and CDR2 is SYDVKM in the germline V gene. The length of the CDR3 is 14 residues. In DNA, the CDR3 is TGTTCCAGCAGCTCAAGCGGGAGGGACAATGAGCAGTTCTTC. Its translation: CSSSSSGRDNEQFF.

This clonotype was seen at least ten times. V gene TRBV20-1 combines with J gene TRBJ2-7, with 10 bases aligning to TRBD1. J gave up 2 bases and V 6 bases, and 10 bases lay outside the gene matches. CDR1 is DFQATT, CDR2 SNEGSKA, per germline (reference sequence). This CDR3 is 15 amino acids long. In DNA, the CDR3 is TGCAGTGCCCCTGACCGGGACAGGGGCACCTACGAGCAGTACTTC. Translation: CSAPDRDRGTYEQYF.

As to this clonotype: Given a much more abundant clone one base away, this may be a read error. This rearrangement joins TRBV7-8 to TRBJ1-5, with a weak D call TRBD2 (5 bases). Near its end, the DNA agrees better with TRBJ2-3, so the J call may be wrong. This CDR3 comprises 14 residues. CDR1 and CDR2 (germline): SGHVS, FQNEAQ. The CDR3: CASSPLGVNQPQYF. CDR3 nucleotides: TGTGCCAGCAGCCCCCTCGGGGTGAATCAGCCCCAGTATTTT.

A single count supports this clonotype. The rearrangement joins TRBV6-6 to TRBJ1-6; D gene ambiguous. The V end was cut by 10 bases, the J end by 7 bases, with 14 bases between. Per germline, CDR1 MNHNY and CDR2 SVGAGI (reference sequence). CDR3 length: 13 residues. The CDR3 sequence: CAIRYRPNSPLHF. CDR3 nucleotide sequence: TGTGCCATCAGATACCGGCCGAATTCACCCCTCCACTTT.

This clonotype was recorded at least ten times. This sequence joins TRBV12-3 or TRBV12-4 and TRBJ2-4; D assignment may be TRBD1 or TRBD2 (7 bases each). The CDR3 has 12 residues. The germline V and J ends were trimmed by 8 bases and 9 bases, with 14 bases remaining between them. Written as DNA, the CDR3 is TGTGCCAGCGGCCGCAGGGGGGGCATTCAGTACTTC. Amino acid sequence: CASGRRGGIQYF.

Note on this clonotype: Its ends do not fully match the called genes, so a read error is possible. This chain joins TRBV29-1 and TRBJ2-5; no reliable D call. From germline, CDR1 is SQVTM and CDR2 ANQGSEA. This CDR3 is built from 13 residues. CDR3 DNA sequence: TGCAGCGTTGAGAATGGGGTGGAAGAGACCCGGTACTTC. Its translation: CSVENGVEETRYF.